This TCR beta chain was identified during a study of chemoradiotherapy in HPV16-positive cancers. Study-wide results and limits: Functional assays defining HPV-specific T cells used only a couple of HPV16-positive patients.

Deletions cut 4 bases from V and 9 bases from J, with 22 bases between. CDR1 MGHRA and CDR2 YSYEKL come from the germline V gene. This CDR3 comprises 15 residues. Remarks on this clone: Its specificity is not known.

The method was immunoSEQ multiplex PCR; TCRdb's version includes in-frame clones alone and lacks a portion of them. The sample has approximately 950 clones, under 90% seen once. The clonotype was recovered from a human donor with HPV-associated anogenital cancer. The specimen comprised tumor tissue, sampled from a patient who underwent chemoradiotherapy. V is TRBV4-1 and J is TRBJ2-7, with D tentatively TRBD1 or TRBD2 (6 bases each). The CDR3 DNA is TGCGCCAGCAGCCTCATAGACGGGGGCATTTCCGGGCAGTACTTC. It specifies CASSLIDGGISGQYF.